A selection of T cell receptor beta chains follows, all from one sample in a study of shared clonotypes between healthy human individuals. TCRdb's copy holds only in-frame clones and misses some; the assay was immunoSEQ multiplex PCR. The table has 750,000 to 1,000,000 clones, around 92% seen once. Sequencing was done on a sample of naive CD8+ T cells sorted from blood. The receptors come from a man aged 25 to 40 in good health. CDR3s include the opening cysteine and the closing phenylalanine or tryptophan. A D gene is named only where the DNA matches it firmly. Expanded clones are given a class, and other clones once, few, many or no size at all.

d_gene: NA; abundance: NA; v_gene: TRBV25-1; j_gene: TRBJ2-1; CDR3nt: TGTGCCAGCCGGCTTACTAGCGGACAGGAACGGGACTCGATCTTC; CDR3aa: CASRLTSGQERDSIF
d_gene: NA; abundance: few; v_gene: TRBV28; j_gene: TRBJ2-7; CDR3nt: TGTGCCAGCAGTTCCTCAATAGGGAGAAGCTTGGACGAGCAGTACTTC; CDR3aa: CASSSSIGRSLDEQYF
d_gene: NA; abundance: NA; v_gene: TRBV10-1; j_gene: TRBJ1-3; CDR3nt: TGCGCCAGCAGCGGGCTGCTGGGAAACACCATATATTTT; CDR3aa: CASSGLLGNTIYF
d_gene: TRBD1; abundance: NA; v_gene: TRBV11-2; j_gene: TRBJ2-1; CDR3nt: TGTGCCAGCAGCCCCCGACAGGGAAATGAGCAGTTCTTC; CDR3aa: CASSPRQGNEQFF
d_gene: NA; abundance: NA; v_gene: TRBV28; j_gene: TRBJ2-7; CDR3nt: TGTGCCAGCAGTTTAATATACGAGCAGTACTTC; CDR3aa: CASSLIYEQYF
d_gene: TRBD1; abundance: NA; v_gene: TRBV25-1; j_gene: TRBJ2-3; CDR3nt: TGTGCCACCGAATCGAATAGACAGGGGGCAGATACGCAGTATTTT; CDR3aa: CATESNRQGADTQYF
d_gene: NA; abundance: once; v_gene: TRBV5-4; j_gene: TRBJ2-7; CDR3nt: TGTGCCAGCAGCACTGGGGATTCCCGGAACGAGCAGTACTTC; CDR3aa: CASSTGDSRNEQYF
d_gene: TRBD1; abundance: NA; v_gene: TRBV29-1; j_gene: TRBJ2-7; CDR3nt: TGCAGCGTTGAAGGGGGGACAGGCTACGAGCAGTACTTC; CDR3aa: CSVEGGTGYEQYF
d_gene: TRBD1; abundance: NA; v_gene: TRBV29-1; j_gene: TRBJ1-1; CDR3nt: TGCAGCGTTGAAGATCCCCTGGACAGGGCTTTTAACACTGAAGCTTTCTTT; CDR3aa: CSVEDPLDRAFNTEAFF
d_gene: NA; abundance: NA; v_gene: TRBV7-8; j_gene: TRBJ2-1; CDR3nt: TGTGCCAGCAGCCCGGAGGATAATGAGCAGTTCTTC; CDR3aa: CASSPEDNEQFF
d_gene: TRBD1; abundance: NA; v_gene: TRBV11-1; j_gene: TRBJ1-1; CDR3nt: TGTGCCAGCAGTCTACAGGGGCGAGAAGCTTTCTTT; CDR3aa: CASSLQGREAFF
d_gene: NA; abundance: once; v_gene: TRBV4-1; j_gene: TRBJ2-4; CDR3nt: TGCGCCAGCAGCCAAGAAATAGGGGGCGGGGGAAACATTCAGTACTTC; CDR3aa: CASSQEIGGGGNIQYF
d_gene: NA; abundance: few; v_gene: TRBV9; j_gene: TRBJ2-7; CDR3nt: TGTGCCAGCAGCGTAGGGGGCCAGGGCTACGAGCAGTACTTC; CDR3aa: CASSVGGQGYEQYF
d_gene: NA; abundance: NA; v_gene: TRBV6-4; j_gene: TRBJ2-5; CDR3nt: TGTGCCAGCAGTTTAACCCAAGACTCTCGAGAGACCCAGTACTTC; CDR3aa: CASSLTQDSRETQYF
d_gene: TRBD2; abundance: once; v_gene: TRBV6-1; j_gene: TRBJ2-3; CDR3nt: TGTGCCAGCAGTGAACGAGGACTAGCGGTTCGCGGACCCTTAGAGACAGATACGCAGTATTTT; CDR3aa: CASSERGLAVRGPLETDTQYF
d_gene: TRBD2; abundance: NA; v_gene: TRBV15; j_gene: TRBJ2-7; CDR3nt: TGTGCCACCAGCAGAGCCGGACTAGCGGGAAGTTTGGTCTACGAGCAGTACTTC; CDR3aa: CATSRAGLAGSLVYEQYF
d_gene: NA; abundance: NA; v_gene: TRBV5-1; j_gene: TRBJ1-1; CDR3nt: TGCGCCAGCAGCTTGGCCTCGAACACTGAAGCTTTCTTT; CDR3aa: CASSLASNTEAFF
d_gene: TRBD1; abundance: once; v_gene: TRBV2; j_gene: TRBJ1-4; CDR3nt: TGTGCCAGCAGCCCGGGACAGGGAGATGAAAAACTGTTTTTT; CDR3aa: CASSPGQGDEKLFF
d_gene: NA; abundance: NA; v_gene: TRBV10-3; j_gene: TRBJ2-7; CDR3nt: TGTGCCATCAGTGATCAGGACAGTGCCTCTTGGGAGCAGTACTTC; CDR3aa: CAISDQDSASWEQYF
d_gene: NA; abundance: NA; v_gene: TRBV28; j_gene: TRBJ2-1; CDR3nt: TGTGCCAGCAGTCCGCCCTTGGGGAGAGGGTACAATGAGCAGTTCTTC; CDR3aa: CASSPPLGRGYNEQFF
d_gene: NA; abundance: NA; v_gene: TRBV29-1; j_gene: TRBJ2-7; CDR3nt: TGCAGCGTTGTCGTCAGGCTCTACGAGCAGTACTTC; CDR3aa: CSVVVRLYEQYF
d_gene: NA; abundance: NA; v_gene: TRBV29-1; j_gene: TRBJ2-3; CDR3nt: TGCAGCGTCCGCAGGGATCCGTACACAGATACGCAGTATTTT; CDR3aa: CSVRRDPYTDTQYF
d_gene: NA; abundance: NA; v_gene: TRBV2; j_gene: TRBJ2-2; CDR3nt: TGTGCCAGCAGAGAAACCGGGACCGGGAACACCGGGGAGCTGTTTTTT; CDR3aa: CASRETGTGNTGELFF
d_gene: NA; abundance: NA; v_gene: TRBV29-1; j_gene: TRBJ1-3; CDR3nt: TGCAGCGTTGAAGATGATTTGGACAGCTCTGGAAACACCATATATTTT; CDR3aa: CSVEDDLDSSGNTIYF
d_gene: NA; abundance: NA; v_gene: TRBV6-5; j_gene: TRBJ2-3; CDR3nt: TGTGCCAGCAGTTACATGCCCCCCGGGGATACGCAGTATTTT; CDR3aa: CASSYMPPGDTQYF
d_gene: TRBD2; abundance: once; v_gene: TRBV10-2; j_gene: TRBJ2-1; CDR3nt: TGCGCCAGCAGTGGGGATAGCGGGAGTGTCCACAATGAGCAGTTCTTC; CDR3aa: CASSGDSGSVHNEQFF
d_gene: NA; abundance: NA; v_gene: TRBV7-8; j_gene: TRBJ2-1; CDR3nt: TGTGCCAGCAGCTTAGACTCTCCAGTCCGCAATGAGCAGTTCTTC; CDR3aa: CASSLDSPVRNEQFF
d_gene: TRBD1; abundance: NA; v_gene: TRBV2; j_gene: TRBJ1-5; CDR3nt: TGTGCCAGCAGAGCAACCAAACTTAACAGGGGCAGCAATCAGCCCCAGCATTTT; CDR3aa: CASRATKLNRGSNQPQHF
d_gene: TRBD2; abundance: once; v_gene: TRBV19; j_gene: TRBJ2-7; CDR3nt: TGTGCCAGTAGTAGGGGGGGTGCCTACGAGCAGTACTTC; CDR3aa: CASSRGGAYEQYF
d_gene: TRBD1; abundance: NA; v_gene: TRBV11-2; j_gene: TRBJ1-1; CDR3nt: TGTGCCAGCAGCTCCGCCGGGACAGGGGAAGCTTTCTTT; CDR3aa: CASSSAGTGEAFF
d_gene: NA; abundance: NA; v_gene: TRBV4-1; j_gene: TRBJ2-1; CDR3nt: TGCGCCAGCCAAAAGTCACAGGGCGCCTACAATGAGCAGTTCTTC; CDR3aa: CASQKSQGAYNEQFF
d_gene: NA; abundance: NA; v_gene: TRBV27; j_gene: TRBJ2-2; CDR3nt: TGTGCCAGCAGCTGGGGCCCAGATGACACCGGGGAGCTGTTTTTT; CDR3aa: CASSWGPDDTGELFF
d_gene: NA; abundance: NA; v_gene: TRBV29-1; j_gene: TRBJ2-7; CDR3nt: TGCAGCGTTGGGGATCGGTACGAGCAGTACTTC; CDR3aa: CSVGDRYEQYF
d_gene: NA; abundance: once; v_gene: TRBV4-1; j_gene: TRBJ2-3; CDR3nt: TGCGCCAGCAGCCAAGATCCGGCCGGTACTAGCACAGATACGCAGTATTTT; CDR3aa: CASSQDPAGTSTDTQYF
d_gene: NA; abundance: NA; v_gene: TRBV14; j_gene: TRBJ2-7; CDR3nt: TGTGCCAGCAGCCCCCTCGGCGGTAGCTCCTACGAGCAGTACTTC; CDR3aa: CASSPLGGSSYEQYF
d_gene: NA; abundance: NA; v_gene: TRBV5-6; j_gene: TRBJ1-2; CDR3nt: TGTGCCAGCAGCTCAGGAAGGGAGTACTATGGCTACACCTTC; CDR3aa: CASSSGREYYGYTF
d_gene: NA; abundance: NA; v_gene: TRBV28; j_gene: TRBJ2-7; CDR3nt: TGTGCCAGCAGAAAATCCACCGGGACAACTTACGAGCAGTACTTC; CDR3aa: CASRKSTGTTYEQYF
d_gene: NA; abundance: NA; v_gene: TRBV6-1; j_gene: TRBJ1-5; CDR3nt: TGTGCCAGCAGCCCCACCCGACAGGACAATCAGCCCCAGCATTTT; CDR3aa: CASSPTRQDNQPQHF
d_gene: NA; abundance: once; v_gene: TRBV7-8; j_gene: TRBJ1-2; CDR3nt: TGTGCCAGCAGCTTAGGAGCCCAGGGTGTAGGCTATGGCTACACCTTC; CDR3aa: CASSLGAQGVGYGYTF
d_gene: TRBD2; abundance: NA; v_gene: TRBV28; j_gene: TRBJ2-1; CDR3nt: TGTGCCAGCAGTTTATCCGGCGGGAGGGGTTTCGAGCAGTTCTTC; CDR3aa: CASSLSGGRGFEQFF
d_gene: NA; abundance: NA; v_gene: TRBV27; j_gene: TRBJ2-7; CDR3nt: TGTGCCAGCAGTTTAATAGGGGACGACCCCTACGAGCAGTACTTC; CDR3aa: CASSLIGDDPYEQYF
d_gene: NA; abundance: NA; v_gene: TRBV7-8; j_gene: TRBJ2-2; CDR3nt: TGTGCCAGCAGCCCAGGGGACGGCGAGTCAGGGAGCGCCGGGGAGCTGTTTTTT; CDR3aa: CASSPGDGESGSAGELFF
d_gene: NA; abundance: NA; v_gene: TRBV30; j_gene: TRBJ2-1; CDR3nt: TGTGCCTGGGGGACTGGCGGAGATGAGCAGTTCTTC; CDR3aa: CAWGTGGDEQFF
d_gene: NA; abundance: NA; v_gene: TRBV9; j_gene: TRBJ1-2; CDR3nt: TGTGCCAGCAGCCCCAGGGACCGTGGGTTTGAGTATGGCTACACCTTC; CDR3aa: CASSPRDRGFEYGYTF
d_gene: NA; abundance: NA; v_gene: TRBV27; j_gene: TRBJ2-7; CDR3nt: TGTGCCAGCAGTTTGGGACAAGAGACTCTTATGGACCAGTACTTC; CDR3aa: CASSLGQETLMDQYF
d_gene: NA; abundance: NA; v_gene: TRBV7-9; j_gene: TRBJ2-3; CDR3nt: TGTGCCAGCAGCTCGTGGGGTGTCGAGCCGGGGACAGATACGCAGTATTTT; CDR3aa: CASSSWGVEPGTDTQYF
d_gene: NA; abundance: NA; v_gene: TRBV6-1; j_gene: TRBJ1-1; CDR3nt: TGTGCCAGCAGTGAAGGGGGGTTCAGGCTACAGGCCATGAAAGCTTTCTTT; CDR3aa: CASSEGGFRLQAMKAFF